The clone carrying this T cell receptor beta chain was counted only a few times. Its target is unknown. Template switching added a universal primer binding site, and final cDNA carried unique molecular identifiers. MiXCR, run by TCRdb on the 5' RACE reads, gives a single entry per CDR3 protein. The sample yields 650,000 to 750,000 distinct CDR3 sequences, 21% seen once. V shed 3 bases and J 15 bases; nucleotides not matched to a gene: 14. This CDR3 is 14 amino acids long. The data were taken from a study of identical twins. Study observations and caveats: Out-of-frame alpha sequences that twins shared showed excess low generation probability.

These sequences were also reported in another study, on T cells expressing NK-cell markers. That publication notes: It was sorted CD3+CD56+NKG2C+, CD3+CD56+NKG2C- and CD3+CD56-NKG2C+ T cells that supplied the TCR beta repertoires. Dominant NKG2C+ clonotype frequencies of 1.0-7.0% of CD8+ T cells were measured in over five donors.

This chain links TRBV12-3 or TRBV12-4 with TRBJ2-1; 7 nucleotides line up with TRBD2. The TCR sequence derives from a woman aged 18-29 years in good health. Sequencing was performed on PBMCs. The CDR3: CASSLGHGAGLLFF. DNA for the CDR3: TGTGCCAGCAGTTTGGGGCACGGAGCGGGACTCCTGTTCTTC.